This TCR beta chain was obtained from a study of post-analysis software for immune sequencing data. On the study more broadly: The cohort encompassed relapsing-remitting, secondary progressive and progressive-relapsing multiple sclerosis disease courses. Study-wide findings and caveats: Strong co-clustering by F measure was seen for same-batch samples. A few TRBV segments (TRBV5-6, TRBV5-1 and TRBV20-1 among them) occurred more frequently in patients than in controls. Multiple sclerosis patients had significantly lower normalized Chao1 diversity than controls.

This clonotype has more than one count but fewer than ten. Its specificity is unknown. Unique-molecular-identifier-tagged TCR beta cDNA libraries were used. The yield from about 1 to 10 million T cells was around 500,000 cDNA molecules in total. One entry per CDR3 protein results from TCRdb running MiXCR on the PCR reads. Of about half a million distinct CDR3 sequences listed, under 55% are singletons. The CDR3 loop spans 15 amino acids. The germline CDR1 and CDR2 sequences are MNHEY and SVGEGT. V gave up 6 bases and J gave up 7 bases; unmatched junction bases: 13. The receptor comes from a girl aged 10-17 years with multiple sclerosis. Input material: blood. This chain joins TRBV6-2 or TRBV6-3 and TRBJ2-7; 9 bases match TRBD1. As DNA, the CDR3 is TGTGCCAGCAGGTTCCGGGACAGGGCGTTTATGGAGCAGTACTTC. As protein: CASRFRDRAFMEQYF.